The next 5 T cell receptor beta chains were all read from a single sample in a study of radiotherapy plus CTLA-4 blockade in lung cancer. Clones were read by immunoSEQ multiplex PCR, and TCRdb kept only the in-frame ones, dropping some. The table lists about 120,000 clones, approximately 77% of them singletons. The starting material was peripheral blood, obtained from a patient treated with radiotherapy plus ipilimumab. The receptors were gathered from a human donor with non-small cell lung cancer that progressed on radiotherapy plus ipilimumab. Some clones in this sample may be carry-over from other donors' samples.

The CDR3 loop is CASSPFSGDSYEQYF. The CDR3 bases are TGTGCCAGCAGCCCATTCTCTGGAGATTCCTACGAGCAGTACTTC. J is TRBJ2-7 and V is TRBV9; D remains unclear. The V end was cut by 4 bases, the J end by 1 base, with 15 bases between. There are 15 residues in the CDR3. Germline CDR1 is SGDLS and CDR2 is YYNGEE. Full variable domain (rest looked up from reference TRBV9 and TRBJ2-7): DSGVTQTPKHLITATGQRVTLRCSPRSGDLSVYWYQQSLDQGLQFLIQYYNGEERAKGNILERFSAQQFPDLHSELNLSSLELGDSALYFCASSPFSGDSYEQYFGPGTRLTVT.

The chain couples TRBV11-2 to TRBJ2-7, with unresolved D. V shed 5 bases and J shed 4 bases, with 9 bases lying between them. In germline, CDR1 is SGHAT, CDR2 FQNNGV. The CDR3 has 12 amino acids. The CDR3 region is CASSARPYEQYF. DNA of the CDR3: TGTGCCAGCAGCGCCAGACCTTACGAGCAGTACTTC.

This clone has more than one count but fewer than ten. The rearrangement links TRBV28 to TRBJ2-7; unclear D gene. The CDR3 has 15 amino acids. Germline CDR1 reads MDHEN; CDR2 reads SYDVKM. The germline V and J ends were trimmed by 3 bases and 2 bases, with 14 bases remaining between them. CDR3 sequence: CASSFVGNAPYEQYF. The CDR3, as DNA: TGTGCCAGCAGTTTCGTAGGCAACGCCCCCTACGAGCAGTACTTC.

The J gene is TRBJ1-4, the V gene TRBV5-1; a weak D match, TRBD1 (6 bases). CDR1 SGHRS and CDR2 YFSETQ come from the germline V gene. The CDR3 sequence is 14 residues long. V shed 3 bases and J shed 6 bases, with 12 bases lying between them. The CDR3 spells CASSSPDRDEKLFF. The CDR3 coding sequence is TGCGCCAGCAGCTCCCCGGACAGAGATGAAAAACTGTTTTTT.

J is TRBJ2-5 and V is TRBV2; D not certain. V was pared by 7 bases and J by 5 bases, with 8 bases between. Germline values: CDR1 SNHLY, CDR2 FYNNEI. This CDR3 is 11 amino acids long. This CDR3 reads CASTYSETQYF. Written as DNA, the CDR3 is TGTGCCAGCACCTACTCCGAGACCCAGTACTTC. Full variable domain (outside the CDR3, taken from reference TRBV2 and TRBJ2-5): EPEVTQTPSHQVTQMGQEVILRCVPISNHLYFYWYRQILGQKVEFLVSFYNNEISEKSEIFDDQFSVERPDGSNFTLKIRSTKLEDSAMYFCASTYSETQYFGPGTRLLVL.